This T cell receptor beta chain was identified during a study of regulatory T cells in long-lasting Graves disease. Study-level points and caveats: Whereas new patients shared 950 to 1,000 public clonotypes, persistent patients shared more, at about 3,000. TCR diversity was lower in persistent Graves' patients than in newly diagnosed ones. Preferential use of TRBV28, TRBJ1-2 and TRBJ2-5 was seen in persistent disease.

Time point denoted: newly diagnosed GD, antithyroid drugs for less than 3 months. Making the TCR library involved RNA that had been extracted from PBMCs. Comment on this clonotype: The antigen is unknown.

Unmatched junction bases numbered 12, after V lost 5 bases and J lost 5 bases. This CDR3 is 16 amino acids long. Germline CDR1 reads SEHNR; CDR2 reads FQNEAQ (reference sequence). Arm-PCR of CDR3 regions and iRepertoire HTBI primers were used to build TCR beta libraries. TCRdb re-called the multiplex PCR reads through MiXCR, storing one row per CDR3 protein. The table shows about 620,000 distinct CDR3 sequences, with about 16% occurring only once. This sample was shared with a second study, whose subject was T cells in Graves' hyperthyroidism and ophthalmopathy. That study adds: Ophthalmopathy stood apart from stable hyperthyroidism in a 13 V-J model.

This sequence was found in a young woman with Graves disease. The rearrangement joins TRBV7-9 to TRBJ2-1; 7 positions agree with TRBD2. This material consisted of peripheral blood mononuclear cells (PBMCs), taken at new diagnosis, from a patient treated with antithyroid drugs. The CDR3 here is CASSVIMGLSHNEQFF. In nucleotides, the CDR3 is TGTGCCAGCAGCGTGATCATGGGACTAAGCCACAATGAGCAGTTCTTC.